These 6 T cell receptor beta chains were all obtained from the same sample, sequenced in a study of T cell clonality in common variable immunodeficiency. Sequencing was performed with immunoSEQ multiplex PCR; in TCRdb, only in-frame clones are kept and a portion is missing. The sample is made up of some 40,000 clones, none counted only once. Sequencing input: peripheral blood mononuclear cells. The receptors were sampled from a person between 18 and 75 years old in good health.

This clone was counted ten times or more. The read ends 3 residues before the CDR3 terminus; that terminus is restored from the germline J gene. V gene TRBV7-2 combines with J gene TRBJ2-5; D gene ambiguous. V was pared by 4 bases and J by 5 bases, with 14 bases between. This CDR3 has 14 residues. From germline, CDR1 is SGHTA and CDR2 FQGNSA. CDR3 protein: CASSSSTSVETQYF. CDR3 DNA, as far as it was read: TGTGCCAGCAGCTCGAGTACGTCGGTGGAGACC.

Many counts were recorded for this clone. This CDR3 reads CASGQGGGLGGYTF. The DNA read from the CDR3 is TGTGCCAGCGGACAAGGGGGGGGGCTTGGTGGC. This rearrangement joins TRBV28 to TRBJ1-2; the D gene is possibly TRBD1 (6 bases). The read ends 3 residues before the CDR3 terminus; that terminus is restored from the germline J gene. CDR1 and CDR2 (germline): MDHEN, SYDVKM. The CDR3 runs 14 residues. V was shortened by 8 bases and J by 7 bases, with 20 bases between the two germline ends.

This clone was seen at least ten times. Read coverage stops 3 residues before the CDR3 terminus; the germline J gene supplies the remainder. This rearrangement joins TRBV5-6 to TRBJ2-7, with D maybe TRBD2 (6 bases). In germline, CDR1 is SGHDT, CDR2 YYEEEE. V lost 0 bases, J lost 0 bases, and 7 bases lay in between. The CDR3 is 14 amino acids. The CDR3 DNA, read in part, is TGTGCCAGCAGCTTGGGGAGGGGCTCCTACGAG. It specifies CASSLGRGSYE. The complete CDR3 reads CASSLGRGSYEQYF.

This clone has ten or more counts. The sequence runs out 3 residues before the end of the CDR3; the remainder is reconstructed from the germline J gene. V and J are TRBV11-2 and TRBJ2-1; weak D call: TRBD2 (5 bases). V was clipped by 1 base and J by 7 bases, with 14 bases between them. The CDR3 is made up of 15 amino acids. Germline V CDR1 and CDR2: SGHAT, FQNNGV. This chain's CDR3 is CASSLGHRGTNEQFF. The CDR3 DNA, read in part, is TGTGCCAGCAGCTTAGGTCACCGGGGTACAAATGAG. The whole variable domain, remainder taken from reference TRBV11-2 and TRBJ2-1, is EAGVAQSPRYKIIEKRQSVAFWCNPISGHATLYWYQQILGQGPKLLIQFQNNGVVDDSQLPKDRFSAERLKGVDSTLKIQPAKLEDSAVYLCASSLGHRGTNEQFFGPGTRLTVL.

In its sample, this clone was seen many times. The DNA ends 3 residues before the CDR3 does, and the rest of the CDR3 is filled in from the germline J gene. The chain couples TRBV7-3 to TRBJ2-1, with a weak D call TRBD1 (5 bases). The CDR3 extends over 14 amino acids. Germline V gives CDR1 SGHTA, CDR2 FQGTGA. Trimming left V 4 bases short and J 4 bases short, with 11 bases between. CDR3 sequence: CASSWGTEYNEQFF. Partial CDR3 DNA: TGTGCCAGCAGCTGGGGCACCGAATACAATGAG.

Ten or more counts support this clone. The read finishes 3 residues shy of the CDR3 end, and the germline J gene is used to complete it. J is TRBJ1-4 and V is TRBV5-6; D is perhaps TRBD1 (6 bases). V shed 2 bases and J shed 7 bases, with 9 bases lying between them. The CDR3 is 13 residues long. From germline, CDR1 is SGHDT and CDR2 YYEEEE. CDR3 DNA, as far as it was read: TGTGCCAGCAGCTTCACAGGGACTGAAAAA. Translated, it gives CASSFTGTEK. The whole CDR3 protein reads CASSFTGTEKLFF.